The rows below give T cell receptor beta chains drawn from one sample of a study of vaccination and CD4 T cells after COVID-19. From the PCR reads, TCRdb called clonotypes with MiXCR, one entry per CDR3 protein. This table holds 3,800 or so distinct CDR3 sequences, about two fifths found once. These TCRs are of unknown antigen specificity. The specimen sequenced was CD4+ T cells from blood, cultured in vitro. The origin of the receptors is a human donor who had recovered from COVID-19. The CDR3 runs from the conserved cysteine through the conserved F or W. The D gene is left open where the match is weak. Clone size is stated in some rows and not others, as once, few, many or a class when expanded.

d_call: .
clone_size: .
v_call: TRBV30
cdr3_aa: CAWSVGTATGELFF

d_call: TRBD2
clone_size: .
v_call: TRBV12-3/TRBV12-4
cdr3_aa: CASSVGGLAGIYNEQFF

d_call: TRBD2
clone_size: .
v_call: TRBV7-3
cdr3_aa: CASQARGGMGQRQFF

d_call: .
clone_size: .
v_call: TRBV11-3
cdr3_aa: CASSYGGPPQYF

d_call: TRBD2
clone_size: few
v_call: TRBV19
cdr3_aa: CASSLLGGGSTDTQYF

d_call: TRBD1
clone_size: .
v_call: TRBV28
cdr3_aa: CASRRPGGGNQPQHF

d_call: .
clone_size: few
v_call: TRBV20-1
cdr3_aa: CSARRAAGQGRETQYF

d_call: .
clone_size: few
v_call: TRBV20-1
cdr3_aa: CSASYRQRNTF

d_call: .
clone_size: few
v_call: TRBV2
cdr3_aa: CASRGYVDEKLFF

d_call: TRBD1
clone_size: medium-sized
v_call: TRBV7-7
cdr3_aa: CASSFGRGSGETQYF

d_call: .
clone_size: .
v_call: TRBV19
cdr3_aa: CASSTQGYEQYF

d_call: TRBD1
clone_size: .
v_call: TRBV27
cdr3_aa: CASSRGRTGGYEQYF

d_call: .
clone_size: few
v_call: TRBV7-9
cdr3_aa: CASSLRDTSYEQYF

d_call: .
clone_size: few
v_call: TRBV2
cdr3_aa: CASSEFISNQPQHF

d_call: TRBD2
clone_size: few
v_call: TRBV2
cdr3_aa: CASRELTSVGLGTQYF

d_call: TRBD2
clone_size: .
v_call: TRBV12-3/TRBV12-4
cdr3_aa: CASSSGGGASTGELFF

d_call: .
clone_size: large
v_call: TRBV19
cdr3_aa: CASSSFIANYGYTF

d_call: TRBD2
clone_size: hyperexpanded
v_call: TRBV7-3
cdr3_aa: CASSLRTSGVYNEQFF

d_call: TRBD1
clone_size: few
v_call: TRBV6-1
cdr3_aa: CASSGRQGAQAEAFF

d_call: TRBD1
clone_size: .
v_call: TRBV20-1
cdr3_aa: CSATPGGRGRGQPQHF

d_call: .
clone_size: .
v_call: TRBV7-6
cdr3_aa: CASSPRSPETQYF

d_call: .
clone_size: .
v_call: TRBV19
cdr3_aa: CASSIGPGSNQPQHF

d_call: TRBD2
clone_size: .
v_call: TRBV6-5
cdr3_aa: CASSYSASGIGEQYF

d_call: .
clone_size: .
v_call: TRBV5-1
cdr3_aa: CASREGQSHMNTEAFF

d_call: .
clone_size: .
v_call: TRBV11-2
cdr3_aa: CASSPLGGSGVYEQYF

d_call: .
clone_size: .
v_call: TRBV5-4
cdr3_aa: CASSGRGREAFF

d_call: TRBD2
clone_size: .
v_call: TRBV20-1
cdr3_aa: CSAESGPGGYEQFF

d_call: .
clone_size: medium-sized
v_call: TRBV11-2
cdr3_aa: CASTRLRGAGGYTF

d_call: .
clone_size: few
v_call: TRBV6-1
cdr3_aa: CASRNRGSPLHF

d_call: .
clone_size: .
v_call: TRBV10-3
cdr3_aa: CAISKGTEAFF

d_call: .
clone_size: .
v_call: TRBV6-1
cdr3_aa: CASSLRAGNQPQHF

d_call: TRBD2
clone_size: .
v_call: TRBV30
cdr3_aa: CAGAEAGAYTDTQYF

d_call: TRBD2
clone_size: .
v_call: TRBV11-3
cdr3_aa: CACGGRRASGTWETQYF

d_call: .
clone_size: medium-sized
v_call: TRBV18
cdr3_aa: CASSLIRVSGELFF

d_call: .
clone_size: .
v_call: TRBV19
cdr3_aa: CASSMRQVYGYTF

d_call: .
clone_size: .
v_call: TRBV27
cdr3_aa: CASSLKGFNTDTQYF

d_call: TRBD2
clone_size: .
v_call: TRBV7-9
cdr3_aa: CASSFGTSGFRYEQYF

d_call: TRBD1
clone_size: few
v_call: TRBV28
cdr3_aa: CASSRQTGGVGNQPQHF

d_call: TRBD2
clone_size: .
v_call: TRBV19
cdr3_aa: CASSMDPGLSGSLENEQFF

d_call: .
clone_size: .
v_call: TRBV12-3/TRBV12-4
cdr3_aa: CASSWDSYGGQPQHF

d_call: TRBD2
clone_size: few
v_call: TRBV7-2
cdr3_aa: CASSPTSGLSQETQYF

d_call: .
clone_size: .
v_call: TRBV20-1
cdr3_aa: CSARSSSPRTDEAFF

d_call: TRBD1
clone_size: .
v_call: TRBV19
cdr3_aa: CASSTDRWRTEAFF

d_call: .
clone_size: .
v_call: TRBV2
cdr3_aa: CASRQQGVGGETQYF